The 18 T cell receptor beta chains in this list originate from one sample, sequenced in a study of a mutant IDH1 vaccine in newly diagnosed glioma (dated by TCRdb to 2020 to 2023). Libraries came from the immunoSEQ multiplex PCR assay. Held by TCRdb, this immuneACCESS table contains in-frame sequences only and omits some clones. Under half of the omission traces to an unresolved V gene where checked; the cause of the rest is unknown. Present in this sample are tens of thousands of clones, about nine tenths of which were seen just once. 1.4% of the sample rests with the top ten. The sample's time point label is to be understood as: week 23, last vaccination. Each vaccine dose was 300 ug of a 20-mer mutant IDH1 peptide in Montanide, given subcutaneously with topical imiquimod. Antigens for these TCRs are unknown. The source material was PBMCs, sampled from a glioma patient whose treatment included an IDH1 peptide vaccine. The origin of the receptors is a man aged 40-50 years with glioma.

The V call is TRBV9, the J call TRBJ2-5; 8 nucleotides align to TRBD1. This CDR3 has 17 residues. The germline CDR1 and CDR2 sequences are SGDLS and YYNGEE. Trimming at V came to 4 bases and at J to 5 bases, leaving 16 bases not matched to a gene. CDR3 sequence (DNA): TGTGCCAGCAGCTCTAGAGGTCAGGGGGCGACAGGGGAGACCCAGTACTTC. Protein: CASSSRGQGATGETQYF.

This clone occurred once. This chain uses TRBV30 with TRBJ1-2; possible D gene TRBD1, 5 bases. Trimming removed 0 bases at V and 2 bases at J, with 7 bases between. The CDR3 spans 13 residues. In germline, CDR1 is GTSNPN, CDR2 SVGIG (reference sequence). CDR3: CAWSVRGNYGYTF. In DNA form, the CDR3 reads TGTGCCTGGAGTGTCCGGGGGAACTATGGCTACACCTTC.

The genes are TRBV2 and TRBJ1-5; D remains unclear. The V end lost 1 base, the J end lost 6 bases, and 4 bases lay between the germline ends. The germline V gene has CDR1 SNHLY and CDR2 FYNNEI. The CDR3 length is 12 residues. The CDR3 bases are TGTGCCAGCAGTGAAGGTTTTCAGCCCCAGCATTTT. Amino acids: CASSEGFQPQHF.

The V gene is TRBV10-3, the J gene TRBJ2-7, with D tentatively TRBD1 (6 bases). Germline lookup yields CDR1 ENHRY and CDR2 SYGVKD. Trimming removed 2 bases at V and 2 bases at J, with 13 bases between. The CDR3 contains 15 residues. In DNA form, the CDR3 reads TGTGCCATCAGTGAGGAAGCTGGGGGCGCCTACGAGCAGTACTTC. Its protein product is CAISEEAGGAYEQYF.

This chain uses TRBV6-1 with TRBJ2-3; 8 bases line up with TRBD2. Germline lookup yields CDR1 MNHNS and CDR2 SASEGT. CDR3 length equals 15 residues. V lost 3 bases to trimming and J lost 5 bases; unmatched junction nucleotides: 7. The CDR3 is CASSEKREHLDTQYF. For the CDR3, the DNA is TGTGCCAGCAGTGAGAAGCGGGAGCATTTAGATACGCAGTATTTT.

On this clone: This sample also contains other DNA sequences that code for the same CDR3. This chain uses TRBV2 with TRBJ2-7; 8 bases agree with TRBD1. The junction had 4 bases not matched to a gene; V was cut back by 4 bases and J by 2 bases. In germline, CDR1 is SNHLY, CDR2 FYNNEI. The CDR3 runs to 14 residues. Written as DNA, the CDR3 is TGTGCCAGCAGTGCACAGGGGGGAACCTACGAGCAGTACTTC. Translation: CASSAQGGTYEQYF.

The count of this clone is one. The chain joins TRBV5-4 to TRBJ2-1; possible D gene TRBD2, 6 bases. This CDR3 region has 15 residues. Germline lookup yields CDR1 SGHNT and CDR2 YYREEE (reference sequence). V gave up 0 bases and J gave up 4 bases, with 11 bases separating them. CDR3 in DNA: TGTGCCAGCAGCTTGGAGTCTAGCGCTTACAATGAGCAGTTCTTC. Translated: CASSLESSAYNEQFF.

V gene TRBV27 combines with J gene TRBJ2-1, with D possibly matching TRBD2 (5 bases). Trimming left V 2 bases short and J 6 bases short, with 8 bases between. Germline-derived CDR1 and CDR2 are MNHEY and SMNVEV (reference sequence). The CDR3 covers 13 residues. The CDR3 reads CASSLGGGNEQFF. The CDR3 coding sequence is TGTGCCAGCAGTTTAGGAGGAGGCAATGAGCAGTTCTTC.

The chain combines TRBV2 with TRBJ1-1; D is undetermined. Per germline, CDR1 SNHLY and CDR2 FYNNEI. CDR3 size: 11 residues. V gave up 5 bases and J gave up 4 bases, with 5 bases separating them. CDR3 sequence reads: CASSKSTEAFF. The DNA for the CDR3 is TGTGCCAGCAGTAAGAGCACTGAAGCTTTCTTT.

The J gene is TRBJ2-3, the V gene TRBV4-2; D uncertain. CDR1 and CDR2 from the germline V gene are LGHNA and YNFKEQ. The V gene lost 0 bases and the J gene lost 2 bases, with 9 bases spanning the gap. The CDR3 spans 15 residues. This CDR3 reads CASSQDRLNTDTQYF. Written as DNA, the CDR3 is TGTGCCAGCAGCCAAGATAGGCTAAACACAGATACGCAGTATTTT.

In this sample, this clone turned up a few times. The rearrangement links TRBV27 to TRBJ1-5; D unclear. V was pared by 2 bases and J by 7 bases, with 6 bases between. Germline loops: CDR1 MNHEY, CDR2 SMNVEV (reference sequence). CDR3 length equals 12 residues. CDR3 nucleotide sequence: TGTGCCAGCAGTTTAGTCGGCCAGCCCCAGCATTTT. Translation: CASSLVGQPQHF.

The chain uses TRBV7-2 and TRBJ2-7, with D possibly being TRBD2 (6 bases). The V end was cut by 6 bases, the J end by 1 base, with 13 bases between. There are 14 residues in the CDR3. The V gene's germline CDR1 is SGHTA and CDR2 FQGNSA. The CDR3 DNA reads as TGTGCCAGCAGTAGGTGGGAGGTATCCTACGAGCAGTACTTC. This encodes CASSRWEVSYEQYF.

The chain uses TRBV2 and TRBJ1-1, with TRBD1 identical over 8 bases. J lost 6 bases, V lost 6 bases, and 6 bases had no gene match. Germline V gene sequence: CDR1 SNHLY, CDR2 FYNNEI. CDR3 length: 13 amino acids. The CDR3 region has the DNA TGTGCCAGCAGCTCGGGACAGGTACCTGAAGCTTTCTTT. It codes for CASSSGQVPEAFF. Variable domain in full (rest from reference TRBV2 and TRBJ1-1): EPEVTQTPSHQVTQMGQEVILRCVPISNHLYFYWYRQILGQKVEFLVSFYNNEISEKSEIFDDQFSVERPDGSNFTLKIRSTKLEDSAMYFCASSSGQVPEAFFGQGTRLTVV.

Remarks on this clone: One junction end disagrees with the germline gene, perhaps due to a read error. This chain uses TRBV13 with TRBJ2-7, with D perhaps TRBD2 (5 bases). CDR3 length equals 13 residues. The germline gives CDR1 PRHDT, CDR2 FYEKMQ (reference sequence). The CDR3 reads CASSRSSGPPEHF. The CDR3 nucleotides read TGTGCCAGCAGCCGATCAAGCGGACCCCCCGAACACTTC.

CDR3 sequence reads: CASSLDQGKYGYTF. The CDR3 DNA reads as TGTGCCAGCAGTTTAGACCAGGGGAAATATGGCTACACCTTC. This chain uses TRBV27 with TRBJ1-2; TRBD1 might be the D (6 bases). CDR1 is MNHEY and CDR2 is SMNVEV in the germline V gene (reference sequence). V lost 2 bases and J 5 bases, leaving 12 bases between the germline ends. The CDR3 is 14 amino acids.

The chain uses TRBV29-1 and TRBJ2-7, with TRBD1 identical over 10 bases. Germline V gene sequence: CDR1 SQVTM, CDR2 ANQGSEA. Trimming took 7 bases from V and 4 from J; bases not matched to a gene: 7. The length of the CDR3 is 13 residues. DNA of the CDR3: TGCAGCGCTACAGACAGGGGGCGATACGAGCAGTACTTC. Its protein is CSATDRGRYEQYF.

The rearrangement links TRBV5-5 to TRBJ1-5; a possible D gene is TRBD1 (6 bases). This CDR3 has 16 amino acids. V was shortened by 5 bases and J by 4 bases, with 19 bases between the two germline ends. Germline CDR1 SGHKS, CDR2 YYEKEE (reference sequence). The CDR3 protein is CASSEGGIFRNQPQHF. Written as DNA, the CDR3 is TGTGCCAGCAGTGAGGGGGGGATATTCAGGAATCAGCCCCAGCATTTT.

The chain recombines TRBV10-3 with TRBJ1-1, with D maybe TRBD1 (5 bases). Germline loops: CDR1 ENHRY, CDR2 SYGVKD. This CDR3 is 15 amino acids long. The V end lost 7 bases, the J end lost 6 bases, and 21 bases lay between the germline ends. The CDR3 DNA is TGTGCCATCAAACACCAGGACAAACGCCTCCCTGAAGCTTTCTTT. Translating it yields CAIKHQDKRLPEAFF.